A selection of T cell receptor beta chains follows, all from one sample in a study of T cell repertoires in cytomegalovirus infection. Which antigens these TCRs recognize remains unknown. One entry per CDR3 protein, called by TCRdb with MiXCR from the reads. The table has 900,000 to 950,000 distinct CDR3 sequences, 30% to 40% seen once. The sequencing used cultured CD8+ T cells from PBMCs, collected from culture after CMV antigen stimulation. The origin of the receptors is a human donor in good health (CMV status not recorded). Some clones in this sample may be carry-over from other donors' samples. Both conserved end residues are part of each CDR3.

J	V	CDR3
TRBJ2-2	TRBV7-2	CASLISNTGELFF
TRBJ1-1	TRBV7-2	CASSSGEGAYMNTEAFF
TRBJ2-1	TRBV10-3	CAISGSGSSYNEQFF
TRBJ1-1	TRBV5-6	CASSWGTDGTEAFF
TRBJ2-4	TRBV6-6	CASSYLGPWVNGDIQYF
TRBJ1-6	TRBV6-5	CASSYVTGSYNSPLHF
TRBJ2-7	TRBV19	CASSGEESHYEQYF
TRBJ1-6	TRBV6-1	CASSEIHLGKNSPLHF
TRBJ2-3	TRBV27	CASSSEGGGTDTQYF
TRBJ2-3	TRBV12-3/TRBV12-4	CASSLSTGTDTQYF
TRBJ2-7	TRBV6-6	CASIGQDGSYEQYF
TRBJ1-2	TRBV7-8	CASSETGVTGYTF
TRBJ2-1	TRBV19	CASSIEGNYNEQFF
TRBJ2-6	TRBV6-6	CASTAELSSGANVLTF
TRBJ2-4	TRBV10-3	CAISERADPSKNIQYF
TRBJ1-2	TRBV19	CASSTTGVNGYTF
TRBJ2-3	TRBV5-5	CASSLTGYYTDTQYF
TRBJ2-3	TRBV9	CVSSVGGGTSTDTQYF
TRBJ2-6	TRBV13	CASSPWGGANVLTF
TRBJ1-1	TRBV7-8	CASSLGVVSEAFF
TRBJ2-1	TRBV12-3/TRBV12-4	CASSFYNEGWNEQFF
TRBJ1-4	TRBV15	CATSRDPQGWDEKLFF
TRBJ2-1	TRBV7-2	CASSLAGQGEPNEQFF
TRBJ2-2	TRBV7-6	CASRRTGELFF
TRBJ2-1	TRBV5-4	CASSPDRGRGQFF
TRBJ1-4	TRBV27	CASRTQGSHEKLFF
TRBJ2-1	TRBV7-6	CASSPDNNEQFF
TRBJ2-1	TRBV6-1	CASSEARHGHNEQFF
TRBJ1-3	TRBV12-3/TRBV12-4	CASSADSSGNTIYF
TRBJ2-4	TRBV9	CASTSLRGRKNIQYF
TRBJ2-3	TRBV29-1	CSVEGIRTDTQYF
TRBJ2-1	TRBV4-2	CASSQESSGGYEQFF
TRBJ1-2	TRBV12-3/TRBV12-4	CASSLTGGRDGYTF
TRBJ2-1	TRBV9	CASSDRLAPNNEQFF
TRBJ1-6	TRBV10-3	CAISDGQGNPPFHF
TRBJ2-3	TRBV27	CASSYGPGPTTDTQYF
TRBJ2-2	TRBV6-1	CASSEPDRITGELFF
TRBJ1-2	TRBV27	CASSVSHNYGYTF
TRBJ1-1	TRBV7-6	CASSFGGQESEAFF
TRBJ2-5	TRBV20-1	CSAGRDRDVEETQYF
TRBJ2-1	TRBV6-2/TRBV6-3	CASGTSGFFDEQFF
TRBJ2-7	TRBV15	CATSRDKGRAYEQYF
TRBJ2-1	TRBV7-2	CASSGRQGGGFYNEQFF
TRBJ2-1	TRBV7-6	CASSLEAGRNNEQFF
TRBJ1-2	TRBV7-2	CASSPSDEVLLGYTF
TRBJ2-5	TRBV9	CASSIQGLVETQYF
TRBJ2-3	TRBV19	CASSIDQGGGADTQYF
TRBJ2-3	TRBV27	CASSPSAGGTDTQYF